This T cell receptor beta chain is from a study of T cell responses to AZD1222 COVID-19 vaccine (dated by TCRdb to the early 2020s). Notes on the research overall: AZD1222 recipients with second doses at about 4 weeks or about 12 weeks were pooled, because spike-specific TCR depth and breadth did not differ between schedules. A total of 233 trial participants underwent TCR sequencing, of whom about 210 received two doses of AZD1222 and some 26 received two doses of the MenACWY control vaccine. Trial participants were enrolled into age subgroups of 18-55, 56-69 and 70-plus years, which contained 148, 28 and 57 TCR-sequenced participants, respectively.

V and J lose 6 bases and 1 base, and a span of 7 bases separates them. CDR1 and CDR2, looked up from the germline V gene, are SNHLY and FYNNEI. Its CDR3 holds 14 amino acids, cysteine through phenylalanine. Left in the record is the CDR3 DNA by itself, 42 bases read in frame from the first base. The CDR3 regions of human TCRbeta chains were analyzed by immunosequencing. Under the source paper's analysis protocol: TCRs in the repertoires were matched against a reference library of SARS-CoV-2-specific TCRs that had been generated with the MIRA antigen-specificity platform. Breadth was defined as the fraction of unique TCRs that were SARS-CoV-2-associated. Depth was defined as the fraction of total T cells that were SARS-CoV-2-associated. Using the MIRA data, each spike-specific TCR was mapped to the spike region that the TCR reacts to and placed in a CD4 or CD8 class. Log10-transformed breadth and depth values were compared by one-way ANOVA with Sidak's multiple comparisons tests. TCRdb obtained this table from immuneACCESS and retained in-frame rearrangements with V and J assigned. These tables miss some clones; where compared with another copy, unresolved V genes account for less than half of the shortfall, and the remainder is unexplained. The V and J calls and clone size come from that table; D and trimming were worked out from the DNA. The sample table records under 60,000 clones; 80% to 90% of these occur just once. Together, the top ten hold roughly 10% of the sample.

As for this clone: The antigen this receptor binds is unknown. One base away there is no much larger clone; base qualities are not given.

In light of the paper, this sample's time point label describes: baseline before first vaccination. Vaccinee samples came from UK trials COV001 and COV002, including a single-blind randomized controlled phase 2/3 trial of AZD1222 (ChAdOx1 nCoV-19) in healthy adults. For TCRbeta chain sequencing, PBMC samples from trial participants were taken at day 0 and at day 28 after the second dose. General conclusions and limits of the study: In the small 56-69-year group, the increase in depth fell short of significance, most likely because of low power. The whole spike protein was spanned by vaccine-associated CD4 TCRs, and dominant responses were seen in regions 160-218 and 743-854. Conclusions about previously exposed vaccinees are limited, since just 6 or 7 AZD1222 recipients were seropositive for SARS-CoV-2 at baseline. Epitopes outside the regions mutated in the B.1.351 and B.1.1.7 variants were reportedly recognized by nearly half of the unique spike-specific TCRs. Spike-specific TCR breadth and depth rose significantly after two AZD1222 doses compared with day 0 and with MenACWY recipients. Because no samples from the day 14 peak response were available, repertoires could be characterized only after the peak T cell response. Most participants were white British and females outnumbered males, and the authors suggested that clonal diversity may have been underestimated.

The sequence was obtained from an adult in good health. The V and J segments used are TRBV2 and TRBJ2-6, with TRBD1 perhaps the D gene, on 5 matching bases. The specimen was peripheral blood, collected on day 0 of AZD1222 vaccination. Here the CDR3 is given as CASRTESGANVLTF. The base sequence is TGTGCCAGCAGGACAGAGTCTGGGGCCAACGTCCTGACTTTC.